The 26 T cell receptor beta chains reported below all come from one sample, sequenced in a study of cytomegalovirus exposure and HLA in healthy donors. Primers: 60 Vbeta forward and 13 Jbeta reverse. Using immunoSEQ multiplex PCR, the repertoire was profiled, and TCRdb retains in-frame clones only, with some absent. This table holds approximately 100,000 clones, around 74% found once. The sample consisted of PBMCs. The source of these receptors is a woman aged 40 to 49 in good health and CMV-seronegative.

The chain uses TRBV11-2 and TRBJ1-2, with 9 nucleotides matching TRBD1. Per germline, CDR1 SGHAT and CDR2 FQNNGV. V was pared by 5 bases and J by 4 bases, with 8 bases of the junction left unmatched. CDR3 length equals 15 residues. The CDR3 is CASSHYRGQGYGYTF. Written as DNA, the CDR3 is TGTGCCAGCAGCCATTACAGGGGGCAGGGCTATGGCTACACCTTC.

This chain joins TRBV7-2 and TRBJ2-5; D might be TRBD2 (6 bases). Near its end, the DNA agrees better with TRBJ2-7, so the J call may be wrong. Germline CDR1 SGHTA, CDR2 FQGNSA. The CDR3 runs to 13 residues. The CDR3: CASRPGSSYEQYF. The CDR3 bases are TGTGCCAGCCGCCCCGGGAGCTCCTACGAGCAGTACTTC.

The chain couples TRBV6-1 to TRBJ1-2, with 7 bases fitting TRBD1. The CDR3 runs 14 residues. CDR1 is MNHNS, CDR2 SASEGT, per germline. The V gene end was trimmed by 6 bases and the J gene end by 4 bases; junction bases not matched to a gene: 8. This CDR3 reads CASSKDRDFYGYTF. For the CDR3, the DNA is TGTGCCAGCAGCAAAGACAGGGATTTCTATGGCTACACCTTC.

The chain joins TRBV13 to TRBJ2-3, with 10 bases fitting TRBD1. Trimming took 2 bases from V and 2 from J; bases not matched to a gene: 7. CDR3 length equals 17 residues. Germline-derived CDR1 and CDR2 are PRHDT and FYEKMQ (reference sequence). The CDR3 protein is CASSLSTGGGITDTQYF. CDR3 DNA sequence: TGTGCCAGCAGCTTATCGACAGGGGGCGGTATCACAGATACGCAGTATTTT.

The chain joins TRBV5-1 to TRBJ2-3, with TRBD2 matching 10 bases. Looked up from germline, CDR1 is SGHRS and CDR2 is YFSETQ. This CDR3 is 15 amino acids long. Germline trimming cut 2 bases from V and 4 bases from J; bases unmatched to any gene: 4. CDR3 loop: CASSLAGGPPDTQYF. In nucleotides, the CDR3 is TGCGCCAGCAGCTTAGCGGGGGGGCCCCCAGATACGCAGTATTTT.

V and J are TRBV15 and TRBJ2-1, with TRBD2 identical over 11 bases. The CDR3 has 15 residues. In germline, CDR1 is LNHNV, CDR2 YYDKDF (reference sequence). V was pared by 8 bases and J by 0 bases, with 3 bases of the junction left unmatched. CDR3 loop: CATVTSGDSYNEQFF. CDR3 DNA sequence: TGTGCCACCGTGACTAGCGGGGACTCCTACAATGAGCAGTTCTTC.

This clone was counted a single time. This chain links TRBV7-9 with TRBJ1-2; 8 positions agree with TRBD1. Trimming removed 4 bases from V and 8 bases from J; junction bases left unmatched: 9. CDR3 length equals 14 residues. Per germline, CDR1 SEHNR and CDR2 FQNEAQ (reference sequence). DNA for the CDR3: TGTGCCAGCAGCTCAGGGGGCGAGAGAAGGGGCTACACCTTC. Translation gives CASSSGGERRGYTF.

In this sample, this clone turned up a few times. V gene TRBV5-1 combines with J gene TRBJ1-1; 7 positions match TRBD1. V dropped 4 bases and J dropped 4; count of bases not matched to a gene: 4. The CDR3 totals 13 residues. Per the germline V gene, CDR1 is SGHRS and CDR2 is YFSETQ. CDR3 sequence: CASSTGQPTEAFF. The DNA for the CDR3 is TGCGCCAGCAGCACGGGACAGCCCACTGAAGCTTTCTTT.

This chain uses TRBV28 with TRBJ1-4, with D perhaps TRBD1 (6 bases). Germline V gene sequence: CDR1 MDHEN, CDR2 SYDVKM. The V end lost 6 bases, the J end lost 1 base, and 9 bases lay between the germline ends. The CDR3 length is 14 residues. CDR3 region: CASRKQGTNEKLFF. The CDR3, as DNA: TGTGCCAGCAGAAAACAGGGAACTAATGAAAAACTGTTTTTT.

CDR3 DNA sequence: TGTGCCAGCAGCTTAAATTACCAGGGAACAGATACGCAGTATTTT. Amino acids: CASSLNYQGTDTQYF. The chain couples TRBV11-2 to TRBJ2-3; D possibly corresponds to TRBD1 (5 bases). Germline V gene lookup returns CDR1 SGHAT and CDR2 FQNNGV. The CDR3 runs to 15 residues. V lost 2 bases and J lost 3, with 12 bases in between.

This clone was found a few times. The rearrangement joins TRBV15 to TRBJ2-7, with D uncertain. The V gene lost 0 bases and the J gene lost 2 bases, with 11 bases spanning the gap. The CDR3 has 15 residues. CDR1 and CDR2 from the germline V gene are LNHNV and YYDKDF (reference sequence). The CDR3 DNA reads as TGTGCCACCAGCAGAGAAGGAGTCAAACCCTACGAGCAGTACTTC. Protein product: CATSREGVKPYEQYF.

This sequence joins TRBV5-4 and TRBJ2-1; D not resolved. V lost 1 base, J lost 0 bases, and 8 bases lay in between. The CDR3 extends over 15 amino acids. Germline CDR1 SGHNT, CDR2 YYREEE (reference sequence). CDR3 protein: CASSLQRNSYNEQFF. CDR3 DNA: TGTGCCAGCAGCTTGCAGCGAAACTCCTACAATGAGCAGTTCTTC.

On this clone: The junction and the germline gene differ at one end; a read error may be behind it. The chain links TRBV7-9 to TRBJ2-1; possible D gene TRBD2, 6 bases. Germline V gives CDR1 SEHNR, CDR2 FQNEAQ (reference sequence). This CDR3 has 16 amino acids. This chain's CDR3 is CSSSSLRGPSYNEQFF. CDR3 in DNA: TGTTCCAGCAGCTCGTTGCGGGGCCCGTCCTACAATGAGCAGTTCTTC.

The chain is built from TRBV25-1 and TRBJ2-7; 9 nucleotides line up with TRBD1. Germline values: CDR1 MGHDK, CDR2 SYGVNS. The trim removed 3 bases at V and 3 bases at J, leaving 6 bases unmatched. CDR3 length equals 15 residues. The DNA for the CDR3 is TGTGCCAGCAGTGAGTCGGGACAGGGCTTCTACGAGCAGTACTTC. This gives the protein CASSESGQGFYEQYF.

V is TRBV2 and J is TRBJ1-2; D uncertain. The ends were cut back, 3 bases at V and 6 bases at J, with 8 bases in the middle. Germline V lookup: CDR1 SNHLY, CDR2 FYNNEI. The CDR3 sequence is 12 residues long. In DNA form, the CDR3 reads TGTGCCAGCAGTGAGAGCGAGGATGGCTACACCTTC. The encoded protein is CASSESEDGYTF. Complete variable domain (other parts from reference TRBV2 and TRBJ1-2): EPEVTQTPSHQVTQMGQEVILRCVPISNHLYFYWYRQILGQKVEFLVSFYNNEISEKSEIFDDQFSVERPDGSNFTLKIRSTKLEDSAMYFCASSESEDGYTFGSGTRLTVV.

This clone has only a few counts. This rearrangement joins TRBV19 to TRBJ2-2; 8 positions agree with TRBD2. Germline CDR1 is LNHDA and CDR2 is SQIVND (reference sequence). Losses at the gene ends were 6 bases for V and 9 bases for J; bases not matched to a gene: 9. This CDR3 is 14 amino acids long. The CDR3: CASSLGLAQRELFF. CDR3 DNA: TGTGCCAGTAGCCTAGGACTAGCCCAGCGGGAGCTGTTTTTT.

The rearrangement links TRBV9 to TRBJ1-2; D call uncertain. This CDR3 is 13 amino acids long. CDR1 is SGDLS and CDR2 is YYNGEE in the germline V gene. Trimming left V 2 bases short and J 1 base short, with 6 bases between. CDR3 sequence (DNA): TGTGCCAGCAGCGTTCTAAGTAACTATGGCTACACCTTC. Protein: CASSVLSNYGYTF.

The chain carries TRBV6-5 and TRBJ2-7, with a tentative D call TRBD2 (6 bases). Germline CDR1 MNHEY, CDR2 SVGAGI. The CDR3 has 15 amino acids. V lost 2 bases and J lost 1, with 12 bases in between. The CDR3 nucleotides are TGTGCCAGCAGTTACGGGTCTAGCGTTTCCTACGAGCAGTACTTC. Encoded protein: CASSYGSSVSYEQYF.

This chain links TRBV4-2 with TRBJ1-3; D uncertain. The CDR3 extends over 18 amino acids. Trimming cost V 0 bases and J 0 bases, with 15 bases left between them. Germline values: CDR1 LGHNA, CDR2 YNFKEQ. The CDR3 loop is CASSQDQVRASSGNTIYF. For the CDR3, the DNA is TGTGCCAGCAGCCAAGATCAGGTGCGGGCGAGCTCTGGAAACACCATATATTTT.

The chain carries TRBV5-1 and TRBJ1-1; D might be TRBD1 (6 bases). Germline V gene data show CDR1 as SGHRS and CDR2 as YFSETQ. The CDR3 runs 14 residues. V lost 7 bases to trimming and J lost 7 bases, with 20 bases between them. The CDR3 sequence: CASGEDGGRGEAFF. DNA of the CDR3: TGCGCCAGCGGCGAGGACGGGGGGCGGGGTGAAGCTTTCTTT.

The CDR3 loop reads CASSRGAGGYEQFF. The CDR3 DNA reads TGTGCCAGCAGCCGCGGGGCGGGGGGCTATGAGCAGTTCTTC. This chain connects TRBV4-2 to TRBJ2-1, with 8 nucleotides matching TRBD2. CDR1 and CDR2 from the germline V gene are LGHNA and YNFKEQ. Trimming cost V 4 bases and J 8 bases; bases outside gene matches: 7. This CDR3 is 14 amino acids long.

The chain recombines TRBV19 with TRBJ1-2; D is undetermined. Per germline, CDR1 LNHDA and CDR2 SQIVND (reference sequence). The ends were cut back, 0 bases at V and 4 bases at J, with 6 bases in the middle. This CDR3 is built from 13 residues. In DNA form, the CDR3 reads TGTGCCAGTAGTATAGACCTACGCTATGGCTACACCTTC. Its translation: CASSIDLRYGYTF.

This chain links TRBV5-4 with TRBJ1-1; weak D call: TRBD1 (6 bases). The CDR3 consists of 14 residues. Germline V gene lookup returns CDR1 SGHNT and CDR2 YYREEE (reference sequence). Between the trimmed V and J ends, which lost 4 bases and 5 bases, there was a span of 15 bases. DNA of the CDR3: TGTGCCAGCAGCCACACCAGGGGTGGGACTGAAGCTTTCTTT. It specifies CASSHTRGGTEAFF.

The V call is TRBV7-2, the J call TRBJ2-4; D perhaps matches TRBD1 (6 bases). CDR1 SGHTA and CDR2 FQGNSA come from the germline V gene. The CDR3 contains 13 residues. The ends were cut back, 5 bases at V and 7 bases at J, with 12 bases in the middle. The CDR3 loop reads CASSTQTGNIQYF. For the CDR3, the DNA is TGTGCCAGCAGCACCCAAACAGGGAACATTCAGTACTTC.

V is TRBV4-1 and J is TRBJ2-5, with TRBD2 as a possible D gene (5 bases). CDR1 and CDR2 (germline): MGHRA, YSYEKL. The CDR3 has 16 amino acids. V lost 4 bases, J lost 3 bases, and 18 bases lay in between. In DNA, the CDR3 is TGCGCCAGCAGCCGCGGAACTAGTATCGTGGAAGAGACCCAGTACTTC. As protein: CASSRGTSIVEETQYF.

Worth noting for this clone: Its ends do not fully match the called genes, so a read error is possible. The chain links TRBV7-9 to TRBJ2-7; D ambiguous. Germline loops: CDR1 SEHNR, CDR2 FQNEAQ (reference sequence). This CDR3 region has 14 residues. The CDR3 protein is CSSSAARSSYEQYF. DNA for the CDR3: TGTTCCAGCAGCGCCGCTCGGAGCTCCTACGAGCAGTACTTC.